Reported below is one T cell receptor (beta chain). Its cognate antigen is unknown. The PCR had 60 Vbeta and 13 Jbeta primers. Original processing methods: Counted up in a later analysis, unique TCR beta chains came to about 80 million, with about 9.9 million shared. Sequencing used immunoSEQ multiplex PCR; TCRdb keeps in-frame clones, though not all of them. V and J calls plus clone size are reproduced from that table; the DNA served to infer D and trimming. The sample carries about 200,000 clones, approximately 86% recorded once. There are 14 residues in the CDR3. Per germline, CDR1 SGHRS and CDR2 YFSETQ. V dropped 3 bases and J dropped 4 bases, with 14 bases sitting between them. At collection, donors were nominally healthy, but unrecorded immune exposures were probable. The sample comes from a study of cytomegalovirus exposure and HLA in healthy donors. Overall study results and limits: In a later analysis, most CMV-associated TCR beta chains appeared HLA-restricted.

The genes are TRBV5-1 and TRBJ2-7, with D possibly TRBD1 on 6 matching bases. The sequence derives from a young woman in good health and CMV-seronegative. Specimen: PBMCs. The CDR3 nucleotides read TGCGCCAGCAGCTCACAGGGAACTGGGTACGAGCAGTACTTC. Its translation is CASSSQGTGYEQYF.